This TCR beta chain was captured by sequencing in a study of T-cell memory formation after mild COVID-19 (dated by TCRdb to about 2021). As for the study more broadly: Most TCR sequence clusters were specific to one of the two donors. In a couple of donors, T-cell clones that expanded and contracted after mild COVID-19 were tracked by sequencing TCRalpha and TCRbeta repertoires over time. Two young, previously healthy adult volunteers made up the cohort, one male and one female.

The junction carries 18 bases between V and J, which are trimmed by 0 bases and 14 bases respectively. CDR1 SQVTM and CDR2 ANQGSEA are derived from the germline V gene. The CDR3 has 13 amino acids, counting the end cysteine and phenylalanine. Only the CDR3 portion is preserved as DNA: 39 bases, with reading frame beginning at the first base. Sequenced on an Illumina NovaSeq 6000. TCRalpha and TCRbeta cDNA libraries were built by 5'RACE with constant-segment primers, adding sample barcodes and unique molecular identifiers. RNA was extracted from every sample with Trizol reagent. Amplification of the libraries took two PCR steps, and the second step added a second sample barcode plus Illumina TruSeq adapters. Sequencing of libraries was performed on an Illumina NovaSeq with 2 x 150 bp paired-end reads. On the study's bioinformatics: Demultiplexing of reads and collapsing into UMI-guided consensus sequences were performed with migec v1.2.7. Using mixcr v2.1.11, the UMI consensuses were aligned to TRA and TRB V and J templates and assembled into clonotypes. A clonotype was counted as expanded or contracted only if both edgeR and NoisET called the change significant, with noise models trained on biological replicates. edgeR calls used a false discovery rate-adjusted p below 0.01 and a log2 fold-change threshold of 1. As an exploratory analysis of dynamics, max-normalized trajectories of the 1000 most abundant clonotypes were examined with PCA combined with hierarchical clustering. Separately sequenced CD4+ and CD8+ repertoires were used to assign a CD4 or CD8 phenotype to each responding clone. TCRdb took the public reads, trimmed them with fastp at Q25, ran MiXCR for clone calling and kept in-frame beta chains. Duplicate CDR3 protein sequences are folded into a single record with the most common DNA and genes. V and J calls and clone size were set by TCRdb, not the authors. This sample comprises approximately 190,000 distinct CDR3 sequences, around 17% of them detected only once. The ten most abundant clones make up 2.4% of the sample.

General findings and caveats noted by the study authors: The study covered only a couple of mild cases, and larger cohorts including severe cases with pre-infection samples were considered necessary. Clones that contracted from day 15 to 85 showed balanced CD4/CD8 phenotypes, whereas a second wave of clones that expanded from day 15 to 37 leaned towards CD4+. Contracting CD4+ clones appeared mostly in the CM and EM memory subsets, whereas CD8+ clones were enriched in EMRA. SARS-CoV-2 specificity was not confirmed for the second-wave clones peaking on day 37. The detection of some responding clones in pre-infection memory suggests that pre-existing cross-reactive memory T cells joined the SARS-CoV-2 response.

As concerns this clonotype: Its antigen target is currently unknown. One base away there is no much larger clone; base qualities are not given.

Ficoll-Paque density gradient centrifugation was the method used to isolate PBMCs. Sequences were obtained from PBMCs or a T cell subset sorted from them (not recorded which). The origin of this receptor is an adult woman who had mild COVID-19 (a few samples of this study predate the infection). The sample titles of this study are shuffled in the database, so cell type and time point are left out; the donor was told from shared clones. The sequence is built from TRBV29-1 and TRBJ2-3; TRBD1 is perhaps the D gene, given 6 matching bases. The CDR3: CSVEEVQGISMYF. The bases are TGCAGCGTTGAAGAAGTTCAGGGGATTTCGATGTATTTT.